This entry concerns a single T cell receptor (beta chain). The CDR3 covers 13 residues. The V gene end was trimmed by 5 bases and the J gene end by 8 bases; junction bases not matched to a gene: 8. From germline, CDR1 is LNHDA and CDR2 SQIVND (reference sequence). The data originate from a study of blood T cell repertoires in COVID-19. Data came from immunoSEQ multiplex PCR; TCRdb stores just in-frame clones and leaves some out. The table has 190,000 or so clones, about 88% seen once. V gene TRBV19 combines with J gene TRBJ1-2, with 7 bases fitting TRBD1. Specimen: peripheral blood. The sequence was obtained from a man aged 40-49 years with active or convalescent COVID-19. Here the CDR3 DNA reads TGTGCCAGTAGTGTGTTCGGGACAGAAGGCTACACCTTC. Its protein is CASSVFGTEGYTF. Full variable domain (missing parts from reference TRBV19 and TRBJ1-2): DGGITQSPKYLFRKEGQNVTLSCEQNLNHDAMYWYRQDPGQGLRLIYYSQIVNDFQKGDIAEGYSVSREKKESFPLTVTSAQKNPTAFYLCASSVFGTEGYTFGSGTRLTVV.